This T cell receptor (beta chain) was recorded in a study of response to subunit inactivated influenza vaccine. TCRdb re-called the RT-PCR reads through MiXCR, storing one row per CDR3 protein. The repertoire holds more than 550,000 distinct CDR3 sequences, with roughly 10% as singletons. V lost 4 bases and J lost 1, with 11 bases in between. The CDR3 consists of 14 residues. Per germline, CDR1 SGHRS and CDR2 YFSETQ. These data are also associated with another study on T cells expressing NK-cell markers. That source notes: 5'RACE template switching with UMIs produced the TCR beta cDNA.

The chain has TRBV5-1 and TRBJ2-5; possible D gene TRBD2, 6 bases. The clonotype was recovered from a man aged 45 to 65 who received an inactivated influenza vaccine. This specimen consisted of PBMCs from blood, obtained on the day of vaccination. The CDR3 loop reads CASSQGDSQETQYF. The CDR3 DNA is TGCGCCAGCAGCCAAGGGGACTCCCAAGAGACCCAGTACTTC.